A selection of T cell receptor beta chains follows, all from one sample in a study of blood T cell repertoires in COVID-19. Method: immunoSEQ multiplex PCR; TCRdb's copy keeps in-frame clones and lacks some. The sample holds about 260,000 clones, 90% seen once. Sequencing used PBMCs or T cells enriched from blood (not recorded which). These receptors all come from a man in his fifties who had been exposed to COVID-19. CDR3s include the opening cysteine and the closing phenylalanine or tryptophan. A D gene is named only where the DNA matches it firmly. Clone size is not always given. Where it is, it says once, few, many or a class for expanded clones.

>TRBJ2-1|-|TRBV28|-
TGTGCCAGCACGGAGGGTCCCAAGTCGAGCTCCTACAATGAGCAGTTCTTC
CASTEGPKSSSYNEQFF
>TRBJ1-2|-|TRBV5-4|-
TGTGCCAGCAGCCACCCCGACCCGGGGGGCTACTATGGCTACACCTTC
CASSHPDPGGYYGYTF
>TRBJ1-1|-|TRBV10-3|-
TGTGCCATCAGCCCAAAGAACACTGAAGCTTTCTTT
CAISPKNTEAFF
>TRBJ1-2|-|TRBV28|-
TGTGCCAGCACCCTTCTCCGGTTCTCTAACTATGGCTACACCTTC
CASTLLRFSNYGYTF
>TRBJ1-3|-|TRBV24-1|TRBD1
TGTGCCACCTCCCGGACAGGGGTAAACACCATATATTTT
CATSRTGVNTIYF
>TRBJ1-1|-|TRBV10-3|-
TGTGCCAGTAAGAAACAAGGGGAGAACACTGAAGCTTTCTTT
CASKKQGENTEAFF
>TRBJ1-5|-|TRBV28|-
TGTGCCAGCAGACCGACCGGGACATTTGCTTCGTATAGCAATCAGCCCCAGCATTTT
CASRPTGTFASYSNQPQHF
>TRBJ1-6|-|TRBV7-6|-
TGTGCCAGCAGCTTCACGATAGGGCAGGGTAATTCACCCCTCCACTTT
CASSFTIGQGNSPLHF
>TRBJ1-5|-|TRBV27|TRBD1
TGTGCCAGCAGTTTTATGAGGGACAGCCAGATTGATAGCAATCAGCCCCAGCATTTT
CASSFMRDSQIDSNQPQHF
>TRBJ2-5|once|TRBV28|-
TGTGCCAGCAGTTTATTTGGGGGCGTAGAGACCCAGTACTTC
CASSLFGGVETQYF
>TRBJ1-1|once|TRBV4-2|-
TGTGCCAGCAGCATAAGTGTACAGGGACGGAACACTGAAGCTTTCTTT
CASSISVQGRNTEAFF
>TRBJ1-2|-|TRBV5-1|TRBD1
TGCGCCAGCAGGCAGGGGGCGTTCTATGGCTACACCTTC
CASRQGAFYGYTF
>TRBJ1-4|-|TRBV28|TRBD1
TGTGCCAGCAGATTTCACGACAGGGGGCGATGGGAAAAACTGTTTTTT
CASRFHDRGRWEKLFF
>TRBJ2-2|-|TRBV5-5|-
TGTGCCAGCAGCTTAATCTCCGGGGTAGTAACCGGGGAGCTGTTTTTT
CASSLISGVVTGELFF
>TRBJ2-2|-|TRBV27|-
TGTGCCAGCAGTTTATCGTACCCTACCCGCGCCGGGGAGCTGTTTTTT
CASSLSYPTRAGELFF
>TRBJ2-1|-|TRBV5-1|TRBD2
TGCGCCAGCAGCTCGACCGCGGGGGGCGATGAGCAGTTCTTC
CASSSTAGGDEQFF
>TRBJ1-1|-|TRBV5-5|-
TGTGCCAGCAGCGTGTGGGGGGGCCGGGACACTGAAGCTTTCTTT
CASSVWGGRDTEAFF
>TRBJ1-5|-|TRBV21-1|-
TGTGCCAGCAGCATGGAGTGGGACAGCCCATGTCAGCCCCAGCATTTT
CASSMEWDSPCQPQHF
>TRBJ2-7|-|TRBV7-3|TRBD1
TGTGCCAGCAGCTGGGACAGGGGAAGTGAGCAGTACTTC
CASSWDRGSEQYF